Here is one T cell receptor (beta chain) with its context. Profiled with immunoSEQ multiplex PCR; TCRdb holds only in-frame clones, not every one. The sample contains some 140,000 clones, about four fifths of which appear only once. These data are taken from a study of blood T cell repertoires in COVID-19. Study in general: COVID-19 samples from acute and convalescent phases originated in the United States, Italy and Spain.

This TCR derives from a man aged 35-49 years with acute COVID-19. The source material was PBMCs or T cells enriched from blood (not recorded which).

CDR3 DNA: TGCAGTGCTAGTAACCCGGGACAGGGGTATCAGCCCCAGCATTTT. The encoded protein is CSASNPGQGYQPQHF. The chain combines TRBV20-1 with TRBJ1-5, with 10 bases fitting TRBD1. There are 15 residues in the CDR3. The ends lost 3 bases at V and 5 bases at J; junction bases unmatched: 7. CDR1 and CDR2 (germline): DFQATT, SNEGSKA (reference sequence).